This T cell receptor beta chain was captured by sequencing in a study of blood T cells in healthy people across ages (dated by TCRdb to between 2014 and 2017). About the full investigation: In model experiments, roughly one uniquely barcoded TCR beta cDNA molecule per two T cells was captured by template switching. To avoid experimental bias, donors of different ages were randomly spread across the sequencing lanes. Donors were grouped into four age groups: young (average approximately 16 years), middle-aged (less than 40), aged (over 55) and long-lived (approximately 81). Age-related changes in TCR beta repertoire diversity were measured in the study by deep sequencing normalized with unique cDNA molecular identifiers. For two donors (one aged 18 to 29 and one aged 80 or older), the study analyzed two additional independent replicas of 1 million unique cDNA reads from the same blood draw.

What the work shows at the level of the full study, not this receptor alone: The percentage of naive T cells measured by flow cytometry correlated strongly with observed TCR beta diversity. Compared with the aged group, the long-lived group had more naive CD4+ T cells, fewer expanded clones and increased TCR diversity, suggesting age selection. Because donor CMV infection status was unknown, age-related changes in expanded clonotypes were potentially confounded. Bulk unsorted PBMC profiling prevented conclusive comparison of naive and antigen-experienced compartments. As age increased, observed TCR beta diversity per million T cells dropped in a roughly linear way, and a significant reduction was already evident by age 40. Estimates of total diversity based on one million sequenced T cells were regarded as lower bounds and as underestimates.

This clonotype was observed a few times. No antigen is known for it. No much larger clone is present one base from it, and per-base qualities are unavailable. Receptors were amplified or captured by 5' RACE. The instrument was an Illumina HiSeq 2500. A second PCR of 7 to 11 cycles was run with a J-beta primer mix and a sample-barcoded 5' primer. A template-switch 5' adaptor carrying 12 random nucleotides introduced a unique molecular identifier onto each TCR beta cDNA molecule. Each sample yielded at least 3 million CDR3-containing paired-end reads. All of the RNA was converted into first-strand cDNA using the Mint cDNA synthesis kit, with a TRBC-specific oligonucleotide serving as the primer. Following uracil-DNA glycosylase treatment, a first 18-cycle PCR with universal primers M1SS and BC2_uni_R was performed on all cDNA. The source study handled its data this way. Normalization of each sample was performed by random selection of 1 million high-quality reads, each carrying a distinct molecular identifier. Instead of being binned into consensus sequences, reads that shared molecular identifiers were thrown out. MiTCR, set to a Q25 quality threshold and the strictest error-elimination algorithm, was used for CDR3 identification, clonotype clustering and error correction. Lower-bound total TCR beta diversity was estimated with a nonparametric unseen species model using Euler transformation. TCRdb reran the public reads through fastp at Q25 and MiXCR, keeping productive beta chains. Rows with one shared CDR3 protein collapse into an entry with the most common genes and DNA. It is TCRdb's table, rather than the study itself, that gives the V and J calls and clone size. The sample table holds hundreds of thousands of distinct CDR3 sequences, of which 35% to 45% were seen once. Clones ranked in the top ten supply roughly 19% of the sample.

The CDR3 starts with the cysteine, ends with the phenylalanine, and has 15 residues. Only CDR3 DNA remains: 45 bases, in frame from the first base. The germline V end is reduced by 2 bases and the J end by 8 bases; junction bases left unmatched: 9. The germline V gene sets CDR1 to MNHEY and CDR2 to SVGEGT. The approximately 41 donors, aged roughly 6 to 95 years, were systemically healthy Caucasian individuals from Russia. Each donor gave around 9 milliliters of peripheral blood, collected into EDTA-treated Vacutainer tubes. PBMCs were isolated by Ficoll-Paque density-gradient centrifugation, with at least 6.5 million obtained per sample. Trizol reagent was used to extract total RNA from the PBMCs, yielding at least 6 micrograms per sample. For every donor, flow cytometry on a PBMC aliquot measured the percentage of naive CD45RAhigh/CD27high T cells.

The chain was built from TRBV6-2 or TRBV6-3 and TRBJ2-1, and 7 junctional nucleotides match TRBD2. Sequencing was carried out using blood. This clonotype originated in a woman aged 60 to 75 in good health. CDR3 region: CASSYGGDFYHEQFF. Here is the DNA: TGTGCCAGCAGTTACGGGGGGGATTTTTATCATGAGCAGTTCTTC.